Each of the 26 T cell receptor beta chains below was sequenced from the same sample in a study of T cells in Graves' hyperthyroidism and ophthalmopathy (dated by TCRdb to 2018 to 2020). Library generation was performed with multiplex PCR. Sequencing was carried out with an Illumina HiSeq 2000. TCR beta CDR3 regions were amplified from RNA transcripts. The TCR CDR3 was subjected to a first round of RT-PCR using the HTBI primer set and the Qiagen OneStep RT-PCR kit. Using fastp trimming at Q25 and MiXCR clonotype assembly, TCRdb reanalyzed the public sequencing data and kept in-frame beta chains. All rows with the same CDR3 protein become a single entry with the most common DNA and genes. In all, the sample holds approximately 610,000 distinct CDR3 sequences, and roughly 14% of those were seen once. Jointly, the top ten make up about 4% of the sample. The specimen was blood. These receptors were collected from a middle-aged woman with Graves' ophthalmopathy.

The genes are TRBV2 and TRBJ2-7; a possible D gene is TRBD1 (5 bases). V was pared by 6 bases and J by 5 bases, with 11 bases between. The germline CDR1 and CDR2 sequences are SNHLY and FYNNEI. The CDR3 is 12 amino acids. CDR3 DNA sequence: TGTGCCAGCAGGCAGGGTTTTCACGAGCAGTACTTC. This sequence encodes CASRQGFHEQYF.

This clonotype was detected many times. The V gene is TRBV4-1, the J gene TRBJ2-7, with TRBD2 matching over 9 bases. CDR1 MGHRA and CDR2 YSYEKL come from the germline V gene. The CDR3 consists of 15 residues. V dropped 0 bases and J dropped 3; count of bases not matched to a gene: 3. The CDR3 nucleotides are TGCGCCAGCAGCCAAGAGACTAGCGGCTACTACGAGCAGTACTTC. It is translated as CASSQETSGYYEQYF.

This chain connects TRBV12-5 to TRBJ1-2; D uncertain. Trimming took off 5 bases at V and 4 bases at J, with 11 bases between the two ends. Germline values: CDR1 LGHNT, CDR2 FRNRAP. There are 13 residues in the CDR3. The CDR3 spells CASGPSGPYGYTF. DNA of the CDR3: TGTGCTAGTGGTCCGTCGGGCCCCTATGGCTACACCTTC.

This clonotype has at least ten counts. The chain couples TRBV28 to TRBJ1-5; 8 bases line up with TRBD1. The CDR3 runs 15 residues. J was trimmed by 2 bases and V by 5 bases; bases with no gene match: 5. Germline CDR1 and CDR2: MDHEN and SYDVKM. The CDR3 bases are TGTGCCAGCAGTAAACAACAGGGGGGCAATCAGCCCCAGCATTTT. This gives the protein CASSKQQGGNQPQHF.

This clonotype occurred many times. This chain links TRBV4-2 with TRBJ2-7; tentatively, D is TRBD2 (6 bases). CDR1 and CDR2 (germline): LGHNA, YNFKEQ. The CDR3 covers 15 residues. The V end was cut by 5 bases, the J end by 0 bases, with 14 bases between. DNA of the CDR3: TGTGCCAGCAGCGCAGTGCGGGGTAGCTCCTACGAGCAGTACTTC. This encodes CASSAVRGSSYEQYF.

This clonotype was found a few times. The CDR3 sequence is CAFNRGDYEQYF. The CDR3 coding sequence is TGTGCCTTCAACAGGGGAGACTACGAGCAGTACTTC. This sequence joins TRBV30 and TRBJ2-7; the match to TRBD1 covers 7 bases. The V gene end was trimmed by 7 bases and the J gene end by 3 bases; junction bases not matched to a gene: 6. CDR3 size: 12 residues. Per germline, CDR1 GTSNPN and CDR2 SVGIG (reference sequence).

This clonotype was found a few times. This chain links TRBV7-2 with TRBJ2-3; D is ambiguous. The CDR3 sequence is 16 residues long. The germline gives CDR1 SGHTA, CDR2 FQGNSA. V dropped 1 base and J dropped 0 bases, with 11 bases sitting between them. Here the CDR3 reads CASSLGPGASTDTQYF. Here the CDR3 DNA reads TGTGCCAGCAGCTTAGGGCCCGGAGCCAGCACAGATACGCAGTATTTT.

The J gene is TRBJ2-7, the V gene TRBV5-1, with D tentatively TRBD2 (5 bases). Trimming removed 1 base at V and 0 bases at J, with 8 bases between. This CDR3 spans 14 amino acids. From germline, CDR1 is SGHRS and CDR2 YFSETQ. The CDR3 region is CASSLYGDSYEQYF. DNA of the CDR3: TGCGCCAGCAGCTTGTACGGGGACTCCTACGAGCAGTACTTC.

This clonotype was seen repeatedly, ten times or more. The V gene is TRBV6-1, the J gene TRBJ2-7; D is unclear. The CDR3 has 14 residues. From germline, CDR1 is MNHNS and CDR2 SASEGT. V dropped 7 bases and J dropped 7 bases, with 20 bases sitting between them. The CDR3: CASTFDGRGREQYF. CDR3 in DNA: TGTGCCAGCACCTTTGACGGACGAGGACGTGAGCAGTACTTC.

The chain uses TRBV5-1 and TRBJ1-1; D ambiguous. Per the germline V gene, CDR1 is SGHRS and CDR2 is YFSETQ. Trimming took 0 bases from V and 3 from J, leaving 12 bases between them. The length of the CDR3 is 15 residues. CDR3 amino acids: CASSLEAHRYTEAFF. The CDR3 DNA reads as TGCGCCAGCAGCTTGGAGGCCCACCGTTACACTGAAGCTTTCTTT.

CDR3 sequence (DNA): TGTGCCAGCAGTTTACCGGGTCCTAACACTGAAGCTTTCTTT. Translation: CASSLPGPNTEAFF. The genes are TRBV28 and TRBJ1-1; D is undetermined. This CDR3 contains 14 residues. CDR1 MDHEN and CDR2 SYDVKM come from the germline V gene. V was trimmed by 2 bases and J by 2 bases, leaving 9 bases between them.

This clonotype was detected ten times or more. V is TRBV6-5 and J is TRBJ2-7; tentatively, D is TRBD1 (6 bases). Trimming took 6 bases from V and 2 from J, leaving 14 bases between them. This CDR3 is built from 14 residues. Germline CDR1 MNHEY, CDR2 SVGAGI. CDR3 in DNA: TGTGCCAGCAGGTCCGTACAGGGAACCTACGAGCAGTACTTC. This codes for CASRSVQGTYEQYF.

At least ten counts were recorded for this clonotype. The chain couples TRBV29-1 to TRBJ2-7, with D possibly matching TRBD2 (5 bases). CDR3 size: 11 residues. V gave up 7 bases and J gave up 4 bases, with 11 bases separating them. The germline V gene encodes CDR1 SQVTM and CDR2 ANQGSEA. Here the CDR3 DNA reads TGCAGCGGACTATTGAGTTACGAGCAGTACTTC. Amino acids: CSGLLSYEQYF.

The CDR3 loop reads CASSLGGTAIAKNIQYF. The CDR3 DNA sequence: TGTGCCAGCAGCTTGGGAGGGACAGCCATAGCCAAAAACATTCAGTACTTC. This chain joins TRBV5-4 and TRBJ2-4; 7 nucleotides match TRBD1. Looked up from germline, CDR1 is SGHNT and CDR2 is YYREEE (reference sequence). The CDR3 length is 17 residues. The V segment lost 0 bases and the J segment 0 bases; nucleotides outside the gene matches: 6.

This clonotype occurred many times. The chain joins TRBV28 to TRBJ1-2; no reliable D call. Trimming stripped 5 bases from V and 5 bases from J, with 18 bases between. The CDR3 is 15 residues long. Per germline, CDR1 MDHEN and CDR2 SYDVKM. As DNA, the CDR3 is TGTGCCAGCAGTATCTCTGACGGGGAGGTGTATGGCTACACCTTC. Its protein is CASSISDGEVYGYTF.

This clonotype showed up many times. The chain employs TRBV7-9 and TRBJ2-5; the D gene is possibly TRBD1 (5 bases). The CDR3 totals 14 residues. V shed 5 bases and J shed 0 bases, with 10 bases lying between them. Germline V lookup: CDR1 SEHNR, CDR2 FQNEAQ (reference sequence). The CDR3 protein is CASSTRQHQETQYF. The DNA for the CDR3 is TGTGCCAGCAGCACACGACAGCACCAAGAGACCCAGTACTTC.

This clonotype was counted between two and nine times. The rearrangement joins TRBV6-1 to TRBJ2-2; D may be TRBD1 or TRBD2 (5 bases each). CDR1 is MNHNS, CDR2 SASEGT, per germline. The V end was cut by 7 bases, the J end by 7 bases, with 22 bases between. The CDR3 loop spans 16 amino acids. As DNA, the CDR3 is TGTGCCAGCAACCCAGGGAGTAGCGATTGGAACGGGGAGCTGTTTTTT. Its translation is CASNPGSSDWNGELFF.

In its sample, this clonotype was seen a few times. The chain employs TRBV28 and TRBJ1-5; D remains ambiguous. Deletions cut 6 bases from V and 7 bases from J, with 10 bases between. Germline-derived CDR1 and CDR2 are MDHEN and SYDVKM. The CDR3 sequence is 12 residues long. The CDR3 loop is CASRRIWQPQHF. The CDR3 coding sequence is TGTGCCAGCAGACGCATTTGGCAGCCCCAGCATTTT. Full variable domain (rest looked up from reference TRBV28 and TRBJ1-5): DVKVTQSSRYLVKRTGEKVFLECVQDMDHENMFWYRQDPGLGLRLIYFSYDVKMKEKGDIPEGYSVSREKKERFSLILESASTNQTSMYLCASRRIWQPQHFGDGTRLSIL.

There are many counts of this clonotype. This chain joins TRBV2 and TRBJ1-1; 7 positions agree with TRBD1. The V gene's germline CDR1 is SNHLY and CDR2 FYNNEI. The CDR3 has 16 residues. V shed 6 bases and J 2 bases; nucleotides not matched to a gene: 12. This CDR3 reads CASRRTPGQENTEAFF. DNA of the CDR3: TGTGCCAGCAGGCGGACCCCAGGACAGGAAAACACTGAAGCTTTCTTT.

This clonotype has ten or more counts. The rearrangement links TRBV24-1 to TRBJ2-1; TRBD2 matches at 11 bases. CDR1 and CDR2 (germline): KGHDR, SFDVKD. With V trimmed by 3 bases and J by 8 bases, 5 bases remained unmatched. This CDR3 has 15 amino acids. As DNA, the CDR3 is TGTGCCACCAGTGATAAGGGGACTAGCGGCTATGAGCAGTTCTTC. It encodes CATSDKGTSGYEQFF.

At least ten counts were recorded for this clonotype. The chain carries TRBV6-4 and TRBJ2-2, with 12 bases aligning to TRBD2. The CDR3 extends over 17 amino acids. J gave up 4 bases and V 9 bases, and 12 bases lay outside the gene matches. CDR1 is MRHNA, CDR2 SNTAGT, per germline. Here the CDR3 reads CARSRRLAGAGTGELFF. The CDR3 DNA sequence: TGTGCCAGATCACGGCGACTAGCGGGAGCGGGCACCGGGGAGCTGTTTTTT.

This clonotype was detected a few times. The gene calls are TRBV5-1 and TRBJ2-5; 12 nucleotides match TRBD1. CDR1 is SGHRS and CDR2 is YFSETQ in the germline V gene. Trimming removed 4 bases from V and 5 bases from J; junction bases left unmatched: 12. The CDR3 has 17 amino acids. The CDR3: CASSRDGTGGFQETQYF. The CDR3 DNA reads as TGCGCCAGCAGCAGAGATGGGACAGGGGGCTTTCAGGAGACCCAGTACTTC.

This clonotype was seen only a few times. The V and J genes are TRBV20-1 and TRBJ1-1; TRBD1 might be the D (6 bases). The ends were cut back, 2 bases at V and 7 bases at J, with 17 bases in the middle. The CDR3 runs 14 residues. Germline V gene data show CDR1 as DFQATT and CDR2 as SNEGSKA (reference sequence). CDR3 sequence (DNA): TGCAGTGCTAGATTAGACCGGGGGGCGAATGAAGCTTTCTTT. Protein sequence: CSARLDRGANEAFF.

Many counts were recorded for this clonotype. This chain links TRBV28 with TRBJ2-5, with unresolved D. This CDR3 spans 14 amino acids. V gave up 2 bases and J gave up 1 base, with 8 bases separating them. Germline V lookup: CDR1 MDHEN, CDR2 SYDVKM. The CDR3: CASSLAEFQETQYF. For the CDR3, the DNA is TGTGCCAGCAGTTTAGCGGAGTTCCAAGAGACCCAGTACTTC.

In its sample, this clonotype was seen many times. This chain joins TRBV6-4 and TRBJ2-2; tentatively, D is TRBD1 (8 bases). Germline lookup yields CDR1 MRHNA and CDR2 SNTAGT. V dropped 8 bases and J dropped 4 bases, with 23 bases sitting between them. The CDR3 loop spans 17 amino acids. The CDR3 nucleotides read TGTGCCAGCTCAGGGGGCGGGAGTTTCCGTGGCACCGGGGAGCTGTTTTTT. It specifies CASSGGGSFRGTGELFF.

This clonotype was seen many times. The V call is TRBV10-3, the J call TRBJ2-7; 7 nucleotides agree with TRBD2. Looked up from germline, CDR1 is ENHRY and CDR2 is SYGVKD. This CDR3 has 14 amino acids. Unmatched junction bases numbered 8, after V lost 0 bases and J lost 9 bases. As DNA, the CDR3 is TGTGCCATCAGTGAGTCGCGGGAGAGAGGGGTGCAGTACTTC. Translating it yields CAISESRERGVQYF.